These 30 T cell receptor beta chains share one sample of origin, sequenced in a study of blood T cells in healthy people across ages. Together with a sample-barcoded 5' primer, a J-beta primer mix was included in a second PCR lasting roughly 6 to 12 cycles. MiXCR was run by TCRdb on the 5' RACE reads, yielding one entry per CDR3 protein. This sample has hundreds of thousands of distinct CDR3 sequences, with around 25% found just once. This same sample was also taken into another study, of T cells of mothers and their children.

The sequenced material came from blood. These TCRs come from a boy between 10 and 17 years old in good health.

This clonotype turned up a few times. The chain employs TRBV2 and TRBJ1-4; no firm D call. The CDR3 sequence is 12 residues long. Per germline, CDR1 SNHLY and CDR2 FYNNEI. Trimming left V 7 bases short and J 9 bases short, with 12 bases between. The DNA of the CDR3 is TGTGCCAGCAAGGAGGCAGCTAAAAAACTGTTTTTT. Amino acid sequence: CASKEAAKKLFF.

V and J are TRBV6-5 and TRBJ2-7; 9 bases are shared with TRBD1. Germline V lookup: CDR1 MNHEY, CDR2 SVGAGI. The CDR3 runs to 15 residues. V shed 1 base and J 1 base; nucleotides not matched to a gene: 2. DNA of the CDR3: TGTGCCAGCAGTTACTTGGGACAGGGATCCTACGAGCAGTACTTC. It is translated as CASSYLGQGSYEQYF.

This clonotype has just a few counts. The chain combines TRBV13 with TRBJ1-1, with a weak D call TRBD1 (6 bases). Per germline, CDR1 PRHDT and CDR2 FYEKMQ (reference sequence). This CDR3 is 18 amino acids long. Trimming left V 7 bases short and J 1 base short, with 25 bases between. The CDR3 spells CASTRGGGRESENTEAFF. The CDR3 nucleotides read TGTGCCAGCACCAGAGGGGGGGGCAGGGAGTCGGAGAACACTGAAGCTTTCTTT.

The gene calls are TRBV20-1 and TRBJ2-5; no firm D call. V was clipped by 0 bases and J by 7 bases, with 18 bases between them. The CDR3 has 15 amino acids. CDR1 is DFQATT and CDR2 is SNEGSKA in the germline V gene (reference sequence). Written as DNA, the CDR3 is TGCAGTGCTAGAGATCTGGAGCCTCTCGAGGCGACCCAGTACTTC. Protein: CSARDLEPLEATQYF.

This clonotype was seen a few times. The rearrangement joins TRBV29-1 to TRBJ2-5; D unclear. The J call may be faulty, since TRBJ2-1 better matches the DNA end. The germline gives CDR1 SQVTM, CDR2 ANQGSEA. The length of the CDR3 is 14 residues. The CDR3 DNA is TGCAGCGTTGAAGATACCGGGTATGCGAATGAGCAGTTCTTC. Protein product: CSVEDTGYANEQFF.

The V and J genes are TRBV29-1 and TRBJ2-3; D ambiguous. CDR3 length: 12 residues. Between the trimmed V and J ends, which lost 4 bases and 4 bases, there was a span of 9 bases. Germline V gene sequence: CDR1 SQVTM, CDR2 ANQGSEA. The CDR3: CSVGVSADTQYF. Here the CDR3 DNA reads TGCAGCGTTGGTGTTTCGGCAGATACGCAGTATTTT.

The chain combines TRBV4-1 with TRBJ2-3; the match to TRBD2 covers 7 bases. With V trimmed by 3 bases and J by 2 bases, 5 bases remained unmatched. Germline V gene lookup returns CDR1 MGHRA and CDR2 YSYEKL. The CDR3 has 15 residues. The CDR3 coding sequence is TGCGCCAGCAGCCAGGAAACTAGCGACACAGATACGCAGTATTTT. Translated: CASSQETSDTDTQYF.

DNA of the CDR3: TGTGCCAGCAGCTTACTTCCGGACAGCTTTTTTGGGAACATTCAGTACTTC. This encodes CASSLLPDSFFGNIQYF. The V gene is TRBV7-8, the J gene TRBJ2-4; TRBD1 might be the D (6 bases). Germline CDR1 reads SGHVS; CDR2 reads FQNEAQ. Trimming stripped 2 bases from V and 7 bases from J, with 21 bases between. The CDR3 runs 17 residues.

This clonotype showed up just a few times. The CDR3 DNA sequence: TGTGCCATCAGTGGCCCGGATTCACCCCTCCACTTT. As protein: CAISGPDSPLHF. This chain connects TRBV10-3 to TRBJ1-6; no clear D. This CDR3 is 12 amino acids long. Looked up from germline, CDR1 is ENHRY and CDR2 is SYGVKD. V shed 4 bases and J shed 8 bases, with 6 bases lying between them.

This clonotype has a handful of counts. The junction and the germline gene differ at one end; a read error may be behind it. The J gene is TRBJ2-3, the V gene TRBV5-1; 9 bases are shared with TRBD1. The length of the CDR3 is 15 residues. Germline CDR1 reads SGHRS; CDR2 reads YFSETQ. The CDR3 loop reads CVSSSRTGEVDTQYF. The CDR3 bases are TGCGTCAGCAGCTCAAGGACAGGGGAGGTAGATACGCAGTATTTT.

The chain recombines TRBV6-2 or TRBV6-3 with TRBJ1-4, with D unclear. The CDR3 contains 15 residues. Between the trimmed V and J ends, which lost 6 bases and 8 bases, there was a span of 19 bases. CDR1 is MNHEY, CDR2 SVGEGT, per germline. The CDR3 sequence is CASSRHEDTAEKLFF. DNA of the CDR3: TGTGCCAGCAGCCGCCACGAAGACACCGCGGAAAAACTGTTTTTT.

A few counts support this clonotype. The V gene is TRBV7-2, the J gene TRBJ1-5; no clear D. Per the germline V gene, CDR1 is SGHTA and CDR2 is FQGNSA. V lost 4 bases, J lost 5 bases, and 6 bases lay in between. The CDR3 contains 12 residues. CDR3 amino acids: CASSSPYQPQHF. Written as DNA, the CDR3 is TGTGCCAGCAGCTCTCCATATCAGCCCCAGCATTTT.

The DNA for the CDR3 is TGCGCCAGCAGCGACGGACAGGGGGCGGGAGAGACCCAGTACTTC. Its translation is CASSDGQGAGETQYF. This chain joins TRBV5-1 and TRBJ2-5, with 11 bases lining up with TRBD1. CDR3 size: 15 residues. Germline values: CDR1 SGHRS, CDR2 YFSETQ. J gave up 4 bases and V 4 bases, and 6 bases lay outside the gene matches.

This clonotype was seen a handful of times. The chain couples TRBV20-1 to TRBJ2-5; possibly TRBD2 for D (7 bases). The germline CDR1 and CDR2 sequences are DFQATT and SNEGSKA (reference sequence). V was trimmed by 6 bases and J by 5 bases, leaving 22 bases between them. CDR3 length equals 15 residues. CDR3 sequence reads: CSAPPSRGARETQYF. The CDR3 DNA sequence: TGCAGTGCCCCTCCATCCCGGGGGGCGAGGGAGACCCAGTACTTC.

This clonotype has only a few counts. V is TRBV5-1 and J is TRBJ2-5, with TRBD2 identical over 9 bases. The CDR3 spans 17 residues. The V segment lost 4 bases and the J segment 4 bases; nucleotides outside the gene matches: 14. The V gene's germline CDR1 is SGHRS and CDR2 YFSETQ. The CDR3 DNA sequence: TGCGCCAGCAGCCCGGGACTAGCAGGAGGGGGAGGAGAGACCCAGTACTTC. Translation: CASSPGLAGGGGETQYF.

The V call is TRBV7-2, the J call TRBJ2-3; D is unresolved. Germline-derived CDR1 and CDR2 are SGHTA and FQGNSA. This CDR3 region has 15 residues. V dropped 2 bases and J dropped 2 bases, with 11 bases sitting between them. CDR3 protein: CASSLTVPDTDTQYF. CDR3 DNA: TGTGCCAGCAGCTTAACCGTTCCGGACACAGATACGCAGTATTTT.

In regard to this clonotype: The junction does not match germline at one end; this may be a read error. The chain is built from TRBV7-9 and TRBJ2-5; D is undetermined. This CDR3 is 12 amino acids long. CDR1 and CDR2 from the germline V gene are SEHNR and FQNEAQ (reference sequence). This CDR3 is CASSLGEGSRFF. CDR3 sequence (DNA): TGTGCCAGCAGCTTAGGCGAAGGGTCTAGGTTCTTC.

This clonotype appeared a few times. The chain has TRBV2 and TRBJ2-5, with D tentatively TRBD2 (6 bases). V was trimmed by 7 bases and J by 11 bases, leaving 23 bases between them. Germline assignment: CDR1 SNHLY and CDR2 FYNNEI. This CDR3 contains 14 residues. CDR3 bases: TGTGCCAGCACTTCCCGGGACTTCACCTATGAGCAGTACTTC. Encoded protein: CASTSRDFTYEQYF.

This clonotype was seen a few times. The chain combines TRBV29-1 with TRBJ1-1; D is unclear. From germline, CDR1 is SQVTM and CDR2 ANQGSEA. There are 13 residues in the CDR3. Trimming cost V 7 bases and J 4 bases, with 16 bases left between them. This CDR3 is CSALPGLATEAFF. DNA for the CDR3: TGCAGCGCCCTACCCGGGCTGGCCACTGAAGCTTTCTTT.

This clonotype was seen a handful of times. In nucleotides, the CDR3 is TGTGCCAGCAGCAAGCGACAGACCTCCTACGAGCAGTACTTC. Its translation: CASSKRQTSYEQYF. The gene calls are TRBV21-1 and TRBJ2-7. TRBV21-1 is given as a pseudogene. The CDR3 contains 14 residues.

The genes are TRBV5-1 and TRBJ2-7, with D hard to call. The germline V gene encodes CDR1 SGHRS and CDR2 YFSETQ. V was trimmed by 3 bases and J by 1 base, leaving 11 bases between them. This CDR3 is 14 amino acids long. CDR3 loop: CASSSSTASYEQYF. The CDR3 region has the DNA TGCGCCAGCAGCTCATCGACTGCTTCCTACGAGCAGTACTTC. Variable domain in full (rest from reference TRBV5-1 and TRBJ2-7): KAGVTQTPRYLIKTRGQQVTLSCSPISGHRSVSWYQQTPGQGLQFLFEYFSETQRNKGNFPGRFSGRQFSNSRSEMNVSTLELGDSALYLCASSSSTASYEQYFGPGTRLTVT.

With regard to this clonotype: A read error may account for a junction end that differs from germline. The V gene is TRBV28, the J gene TRBJ2-3, with TRBD1 as a possible D gene (5 bases). CDR3 length: 16 amino acids. Germline V gene sequence: CDR1 MDHEN, CDR2 SYDVKM. The CDR3 loop reads CASSSTGKATTDTQYF. The DNA for the CDR3 is TGCGCCAGCAGTTCAACAGGCAAAGCGACCACAGATACGCAGTATTTT.

The chain joins TRBV29-1 to TRBJ2-4; D is possibly TRBD2 (5 bases). Germline loops: CDR1 SQVTM, CDR2 ANQGSEA. Trimming removed 3 bases at V and 0 bases at J, with 9 bases between. The CDR3 loop spans 14 amino acids. This CDR3 reads CSVEYGVAKNIQYF. CDR3 sequence (DNA): TGCAGCGTTGAGTACGGGGTAGCCAAAAACATTCAGTACTTC.

The chain couples TRBV29-1 to TRBJ2-6; the D is unclear. The CDR3 is 11 residues long. Trimming removed 6 bases from V and 5 bases from J, with 5 bases in between. Germline loops: CDR1 SQVTM, CDR2 ANQGSEA. As DNA, the CDR3 is TGCAGCGTCGAACGGGCCAACGTCCTGACTTTC. It yields the protein CSVERANVLTF.

This clonotype was observed a few times. The V and J genes are TRBV4-2 and TRBJ1-1, with 7 bases matching TRBD1. The germline gives CDR1 LGHNA, CDR2 YNFKEQ. The trim removed 0 bases at V and 1 base at J, leaving 5 bases unmatched. The CDR3 consists of 16 residues. The DNA of the CDR3 is TGTGCCAGCAGCCAAGAAAGGGGGCGTCAGAACACTGAAGCTTTCTTT. This codes for CASSQERGRQNTEAFF.

The chain couples TRBV27 to TRBJ1-2, with D possibly being TRBD1 (5 bases). The germline CDR1 and CDR2 sequences are MNHEY and SMNVEV (reference sequence). The CDR3 spans 13 residues. V lost 6 bases to trimming and J lost 5 bases, with 13 bases between them. The CDR3 protein is CASRLTGTYGYTF. CDR3 DNA: TGTGCCAGCAGGCTAACAGGCACTTATGGCTACACCTTC.

In its sample, this clonotype was seen a few times. The CDR3 DNA follows: TGTGCCAGCAAGGACAGGGCCAGCCCATTACAAGAGACCCAGTACTTC. Its translation: CASKDRASPLQETQYF. V gene TRBV6-4 combines with J gene TRBJ2-5; 8 positions match TRBD1. Trimming cost V 7 bases and J 2 bases; bases outside gene matches: 12. Germline CDR1 is MRHNA and CDR2 is SNTAGT. CDR3 length: 16 residues.

This sequence joins TRBV5-1 and TRBJ2-5; D unclear. The V gene's germline CDR1 is SGHRS and CDR2 YFSETQ. The CDR3 length is 14 residues. The germline V and J ends were trimmed by 1 base and 4 bases, with 11 bases remaining between them. The DNA for the CDR3 is TGCGCCAGCAGCTTGTTTGGGGATTCAGAGACCCAGTACTTC. Translating gives CASSLFGDSETQYF.

This clonotype showed up just a few times. The chain joins TRBV5-6 to TRBJ2-7, with 13 nucleotides matching TRBD2. CDR1 SGHDT and CDR2 YYEEEE come from the germline V gene. The V and J ends lost 0 bases and 9 bases, in that order; junction bases with no gene match: 3. There are 14 residues in the CDR3. Here the CDR3 reads CASSLVLAGGLQYF. CDR3 in DNA: TGTGCCAGCAGCTTGGTACTAGCGGGAGGGCTGCAGTACTTC.

This chain links TRBV29-1 with TRBJ2-2; TRBD2 aligns across 14 bases. Germline V gene sequence: CDR1 SQVTM, CDR2 ANQGSEA. Losses at the gene ends were 7 bases for V and 9 bases for J; bases not matched to a gene: 7. The CDR3 is made up of 14 amino acids. This chain's CDR3 is CSGAGTSGSRELFF. The DNA for the CDR3 is TGCAGCGGGGCCGGGACTAGCGGGAGTAGGGAGCTGTTTTTT.